This TCR beta chain is from a study of OX40 agonist ivuxolimab in advanced cancers. Study background: Patients undergoing dose escalation presented with hepatocellular carcinoma, melanoma, renal cell or head and neck cancer. Whole-study findings and limits: Clonal expansion by week 6 occurred in CD4+ and CD8+ blood T cells (at 0.1 to 3.0 mg/kg). The average count of expanded clones was higher among CD8+ T cells than among CD4+. Normalized expansion of T-cell clones was also low for some nonresponders.

Using immunoSEQ multiplex PCR, the repertoire was profiled, and TCRdb retains in-frame clones only, with some absent. In the table there are about 52,000 clones, 70% to 90% of which are singletons. About this clone itself: Its antigen remains unidentified.

Germline values: CDR1 MDHEN, CDR2 SYDVKM. The V and J ends lost 6 bases and 3 bases, in that order; junction bases with no gene match: 5. There are 16 residues in the CDR3. The input for sequencing was CD4+ or CD8+ T cells sorted from blood, taken in a trial of the OX40 agonist ivuxolimab. The TCR originated in an adult with an advanced solid tumor such as melanoma, head and neck, liver or kidney cancer. V is TRBV28 and J is TRBJ1-6, with 10 bases lining up with TRBD1. The CDR3 nucleotides are TGTGCCAGCAGACCTAGGACAGGGGGCTATAATTCACCCCTCCACTTT. This encodes CASRPRTGGYNSPLHF.